This TCR beta chain appears in the sequencing data of a study of post-analysis software for immune sequencing data. V was trimmed by 6 bases and J by 7 bases, leaving 15 bases between them. The CDR3 runs 13 residues. Presence of unique molecular identifiers characterized the TCR beta cDNA libraries. TCRdb reprocessed the PCR reads with MiXCR, giving one entry per CDR3 protein. This table holds about 680,000 distinct CDR3 sequences, roughly three fifths found once. Regarding the study as a whole: There was significantly lower normalized Chao1 diversity in multiple sclerosis patients than in controls. Analysis by F measure revealed that same-batch samples clustered strongly together. TRBV segments more frequent in patients than in controls numbered five and included TRBV5-6, TRBV5-1 and TRBV20-1.

As for this clonotype: Its target is not known.

The J gene is TRBJ1-2, the V gene TRBV12-3 or TRBV12-4, with TRBD1 as a possible D gene (6 bases). Sequencing was carried out using blood. The origin of this receptor is a girl between 2 and 10 years old with multiple sclerosis. The CDR3 DNA reads TGTGCCAGCAGCGGCGTACAGGGCTCTGGCTACACCTTC. This encodes CASSGVQGSGYTF.